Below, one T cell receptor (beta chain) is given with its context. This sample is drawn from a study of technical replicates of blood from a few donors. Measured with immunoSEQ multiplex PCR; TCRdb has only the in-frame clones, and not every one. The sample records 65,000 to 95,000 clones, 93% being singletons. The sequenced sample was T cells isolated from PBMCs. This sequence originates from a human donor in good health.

CDR3 sequence: CASSPPGHKKGAYGYTF. CDR3 sequence (DNA): TGTGCCAGCTCACCACCGGGACATAAAAAAGGGGCCTATGGCTACACCTTC. This sequence joins TRBV18 and TRBJ1-2; D might be TRBD1 (6 bases). Germline CDR1 reads KGHSH; CDR2 reads LQKENI. The CDR3 is made up of 17 amino acids. V dropped 0 bases and J dropped 4 bases, with 18 bases sitting between them. Full variable domain (remainder filled in from reference TRBV18 and TRBJ1-2): NAGVMQNPRHLVRRRGQEARLRCSPMKGHSHVYWYRQLPEEGLKFMVYLQKENIIDESGMPKERFSAEFPKEGPSILRIQQVVRGDSAAYFCASSPPGHKKGAYGYTFGSGTRLTVV.